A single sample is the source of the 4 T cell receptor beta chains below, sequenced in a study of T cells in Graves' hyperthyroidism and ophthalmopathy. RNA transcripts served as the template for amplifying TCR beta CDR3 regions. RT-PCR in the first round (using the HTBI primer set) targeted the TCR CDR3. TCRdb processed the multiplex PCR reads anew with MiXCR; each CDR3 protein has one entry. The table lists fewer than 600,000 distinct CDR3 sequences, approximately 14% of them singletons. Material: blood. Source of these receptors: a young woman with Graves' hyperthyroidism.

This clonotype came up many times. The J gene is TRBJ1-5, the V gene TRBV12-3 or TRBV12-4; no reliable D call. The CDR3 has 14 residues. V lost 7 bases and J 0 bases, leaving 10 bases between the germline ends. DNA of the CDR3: TGTGCCAGCACCCCAGCCCGTAGCAATCAGCCCCAGCATTTT. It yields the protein CASTPARSNQPQHF.

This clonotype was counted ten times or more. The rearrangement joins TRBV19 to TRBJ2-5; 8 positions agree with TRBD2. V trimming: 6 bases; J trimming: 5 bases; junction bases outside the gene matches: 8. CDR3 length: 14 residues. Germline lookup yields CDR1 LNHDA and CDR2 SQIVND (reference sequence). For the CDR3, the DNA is TGTGCCAGTAGGACCGGGACTAGTCTGGAGACCCAGTACTTC. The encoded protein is CASRTGTSLETQYF.

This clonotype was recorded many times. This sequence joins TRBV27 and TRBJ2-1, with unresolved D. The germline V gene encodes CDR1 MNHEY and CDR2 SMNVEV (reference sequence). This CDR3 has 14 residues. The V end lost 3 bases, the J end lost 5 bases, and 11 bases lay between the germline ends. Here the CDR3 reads CASSFNLQHNEQFF. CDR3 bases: TGTGCCAGCAGTTTTAACCTACAACACAATGAGCAGTTCTTC.

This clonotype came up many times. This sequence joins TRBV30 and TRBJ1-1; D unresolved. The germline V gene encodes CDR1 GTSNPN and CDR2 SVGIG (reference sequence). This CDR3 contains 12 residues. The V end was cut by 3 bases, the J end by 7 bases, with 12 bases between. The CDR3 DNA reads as TGTGCCTGGAGCCCACCGTGGCGTGAAGCTTTCTTT. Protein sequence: CAWSPPWREAFF.